Sequencing of this T cell receptor (beta chain) was carried out in a study of blood T cell repertoires in COVID-19. Overall study: Samples of COVID-19 (acute and convalescent) were obtained from the United States, Italy and Spain. Nucleic acid was either cDNA or gDNA, and it came from T cells, B-cell-depleted T cells, or PBMCs.

Original processing notes: Reference gene primer amplification yielded estimated nucleated cell counts. Assay: immunoSEQ multiplex PCR; the TCRdb copy retains only in-frame clones and omits some. The V and J calls and clone size were taken over from that table, and D and trimming were inferred from the DNA. The sample includes 150,000 to 190,000 clones, about 85% of them seen just once. Seattle-derived patients entered the study during active infection and were followed longitudinally. This clone was detected only a few times. Other nucleotide sequences from this sample produce the same CDR3. CDR1 and CDR2 from the germline V gene are LNHDA and SQIVND (reference sequence). Losses at the gene ends were 9 bases for V and 2 bases for J; bases not matched to a gene: 3. There are 13 residues in the CDR3.

Sample: peripheral blood. This chain uses TRBV19 with TRBJ2-2; 7 bases align to TRBD1. This clonotype originated in a woman aged 60-75 years with COVID-19, enrolled during active disease. The CDR3 reads CASRDSNTGELFF. DNA for the CDR3: TGTGCCAGCCGGGACAGCAACACCGGGGAGCTGTTTTTT.